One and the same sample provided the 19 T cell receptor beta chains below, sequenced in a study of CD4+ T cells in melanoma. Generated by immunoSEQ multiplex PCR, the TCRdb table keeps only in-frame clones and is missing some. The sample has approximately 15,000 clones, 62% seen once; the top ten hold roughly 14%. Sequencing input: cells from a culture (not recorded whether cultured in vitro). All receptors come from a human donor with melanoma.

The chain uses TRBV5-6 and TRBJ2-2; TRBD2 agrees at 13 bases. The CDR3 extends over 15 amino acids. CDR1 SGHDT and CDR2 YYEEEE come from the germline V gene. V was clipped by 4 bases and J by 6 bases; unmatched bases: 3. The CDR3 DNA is TGTGCCAGCAGCGGCACTAGCGGGGGGGCCGGGGAGCTGTTTTTT. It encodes CASSGTSGGAGELFF.

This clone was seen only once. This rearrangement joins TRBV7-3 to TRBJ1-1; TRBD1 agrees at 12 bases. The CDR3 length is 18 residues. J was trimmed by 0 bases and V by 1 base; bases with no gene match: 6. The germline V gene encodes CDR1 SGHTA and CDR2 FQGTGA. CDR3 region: CASSLRGTGGRMNTEAFF. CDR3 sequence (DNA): TGTGCCAGCAGCTTAAGGGGGACAGGGGGCAGGATGAACACTGAAGCTTTCTTT.

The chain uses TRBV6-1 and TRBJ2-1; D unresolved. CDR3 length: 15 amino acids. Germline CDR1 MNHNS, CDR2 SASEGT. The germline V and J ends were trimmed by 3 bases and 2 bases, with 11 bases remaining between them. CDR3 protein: CASSDNRPPYNEQFF. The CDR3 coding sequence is TGTGCCAGCAGTGATAACCGGCCGCCCTACAATGAGCAGTTCTTC.

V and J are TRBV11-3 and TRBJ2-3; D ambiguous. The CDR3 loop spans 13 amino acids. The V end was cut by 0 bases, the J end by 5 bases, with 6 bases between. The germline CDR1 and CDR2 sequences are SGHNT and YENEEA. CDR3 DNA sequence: TGTGCCAGCAGCTTAGATCATCTAGATACGCAGTATTTT. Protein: CASSLDHLDTQYF.

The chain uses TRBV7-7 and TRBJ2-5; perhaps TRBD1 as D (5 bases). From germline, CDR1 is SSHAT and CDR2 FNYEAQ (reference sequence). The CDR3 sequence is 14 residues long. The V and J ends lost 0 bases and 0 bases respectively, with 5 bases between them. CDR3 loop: CASSLAGDQETQYF. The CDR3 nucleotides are TGTGCCAGCAGCTTAGCAGGGGACCAAGAGACCCAGTACTTC.

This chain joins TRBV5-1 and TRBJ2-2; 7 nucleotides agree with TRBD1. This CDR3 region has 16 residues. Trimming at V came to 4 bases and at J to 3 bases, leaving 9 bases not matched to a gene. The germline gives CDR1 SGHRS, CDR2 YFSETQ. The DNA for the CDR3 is TGCGCCAGCAGCCCCGACAGGGATTCGGACACCGGGGAGCTGTTTTTT. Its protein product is CASSPDRDSDTGELFF.

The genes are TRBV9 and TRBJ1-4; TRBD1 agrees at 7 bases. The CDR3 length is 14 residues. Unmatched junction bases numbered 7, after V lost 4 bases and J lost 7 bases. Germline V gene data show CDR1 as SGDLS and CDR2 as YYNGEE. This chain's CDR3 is CASSPRQGGEKLFF. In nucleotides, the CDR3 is TGTGCCAGCAGCCCGCGACAGGGAGGTGAAAAACTGTTTTTT. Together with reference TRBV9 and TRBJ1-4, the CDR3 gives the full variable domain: DSGVTQTPKHLITATGQRVTLRCSPRSGDLSVYWYQQSLDQGLQFLIQYYNGEERAKGNILERFSAQQFPDLHSELNLSSLELGDSALYFCASSPRQGGEKLFFGSGTQLSVL.

CDR3 loop: CASSLSSPLNTEAFF. The CDR3 DNA sequence: TGCGCCAGCAGCTTGAGTTCGCCGTTGAACACTGAAGCTTTCTTT. The chain links TRBV5-1 to TRBJ1-1; D unclear. The germline V gene encodes CDR1 SGHRS and CDR2 YFSETQ. The CDR3 is made up of 15 amino acids. V dropped 1 base and J dropped 0 bases, with 10 bases sitting between them.

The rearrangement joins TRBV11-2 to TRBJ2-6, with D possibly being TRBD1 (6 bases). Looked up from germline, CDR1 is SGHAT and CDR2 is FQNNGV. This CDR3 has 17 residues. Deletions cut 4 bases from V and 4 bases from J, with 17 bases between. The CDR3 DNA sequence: TGTGCCAGCAGCTCCCGGGACATCGCTCTGGGGGCCAACGTCCTGACTTTC. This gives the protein CASSSRDIALGANVLTF.

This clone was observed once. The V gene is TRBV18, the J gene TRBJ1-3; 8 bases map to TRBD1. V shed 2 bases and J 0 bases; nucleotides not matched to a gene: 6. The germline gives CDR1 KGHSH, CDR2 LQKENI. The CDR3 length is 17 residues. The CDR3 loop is CASSPTIGTGSGNTIYF. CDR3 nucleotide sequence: TGTGCCAGCTCACCAACTATCGGGACAGGCTCTGGAAACACCATATATTTT.

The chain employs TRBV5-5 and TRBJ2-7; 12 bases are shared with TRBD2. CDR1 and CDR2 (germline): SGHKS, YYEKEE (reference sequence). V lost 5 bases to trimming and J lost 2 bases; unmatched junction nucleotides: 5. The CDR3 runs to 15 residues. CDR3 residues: CASSALAGGTYEQYF. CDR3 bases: TGTGCCAGCAGTGCTCTAGCGGGGGGGACCTACGAGCAGTACTTC.

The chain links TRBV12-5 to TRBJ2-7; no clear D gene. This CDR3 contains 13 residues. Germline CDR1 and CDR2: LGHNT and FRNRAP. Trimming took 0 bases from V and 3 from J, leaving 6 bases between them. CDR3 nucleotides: TGTGCTAGTGGTTTGGTGGGAAGCTACGAGCAGTACTTC. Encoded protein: CASGLVGSYEQYF. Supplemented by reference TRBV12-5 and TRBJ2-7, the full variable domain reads DARVTQTPRHKVTEMGQEVTMRCQPILGHNTVFWYRQTMMQGLELLAYFRNRAPLDDSGMPKDRFSAEMPDATLATLKIQPSEPRDSAVYFCASGLVGSYEQYFGPGTRLTVT.

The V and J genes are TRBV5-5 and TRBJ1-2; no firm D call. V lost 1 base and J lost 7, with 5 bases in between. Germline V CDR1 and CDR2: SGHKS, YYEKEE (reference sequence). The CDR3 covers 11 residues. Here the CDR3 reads CASSLTFGYTF. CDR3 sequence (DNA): TGTGCCAGCAGCTTGACCTTTGGCTACACCTTC. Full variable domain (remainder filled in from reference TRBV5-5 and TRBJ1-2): DAGVTQSPTHLIKTRGQQVTLRCSPISGHKSVSWYQQVLGQGPQFIFQYYEKEERGRGNFPDRFSARQFPNYSSELNVNALLLGDSALYLCASSLTFGYTFGSGTRLTVV.

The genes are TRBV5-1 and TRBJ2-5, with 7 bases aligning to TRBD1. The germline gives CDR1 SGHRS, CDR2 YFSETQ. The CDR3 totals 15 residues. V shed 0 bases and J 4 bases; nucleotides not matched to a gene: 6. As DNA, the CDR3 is TGCGCCAGCAGCTTGGCCGGGACAGCCAGAGAGACCCAGTACTTC. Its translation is CASSLAGTARETQYF.

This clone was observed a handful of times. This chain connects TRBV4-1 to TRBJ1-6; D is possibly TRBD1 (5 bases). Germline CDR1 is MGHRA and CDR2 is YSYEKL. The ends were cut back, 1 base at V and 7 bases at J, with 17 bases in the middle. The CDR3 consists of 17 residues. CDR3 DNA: TGCGCCAGCAGCCAAGGGAAAGGGGAACCATGGAATTCACCCCTCCACTTT. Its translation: CASSQGKGEPWNSPLHF.

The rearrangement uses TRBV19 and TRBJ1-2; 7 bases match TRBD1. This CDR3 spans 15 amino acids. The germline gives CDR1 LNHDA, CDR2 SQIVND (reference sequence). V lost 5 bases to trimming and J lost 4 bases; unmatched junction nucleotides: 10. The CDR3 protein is CASSASTTGRYGYTF. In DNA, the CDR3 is TGTGCCAGTAGTGCCTCCACGACAGGGCGCTATGGCTACACCTTC. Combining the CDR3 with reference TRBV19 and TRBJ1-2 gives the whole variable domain DGGITQSPKYLFRKEGQNVTLSCEQNLNHDAMYWYRQDPGQGLRLIYYSQIVNDFQKGDIAEGYSVSREKKESFPLTVTSAQKNPTAFYLCASSASTTGRYGYTFGSGTRLTVV.

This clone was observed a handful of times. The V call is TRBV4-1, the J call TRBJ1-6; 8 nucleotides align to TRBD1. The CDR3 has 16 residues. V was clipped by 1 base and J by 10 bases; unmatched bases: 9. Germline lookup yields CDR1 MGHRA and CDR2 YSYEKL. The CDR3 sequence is CASSQGRQGKKSPLHF. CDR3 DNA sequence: TGCGCCAGCAGCCAAGGCAGACAGGGGAAGAAGTCACCCCTCCACTTT.

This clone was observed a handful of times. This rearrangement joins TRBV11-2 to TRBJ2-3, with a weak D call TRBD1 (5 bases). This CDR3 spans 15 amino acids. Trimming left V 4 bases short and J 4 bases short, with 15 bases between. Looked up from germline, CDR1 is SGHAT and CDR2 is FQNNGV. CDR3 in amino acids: CASSSFKGPADTQYF. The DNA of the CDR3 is TGTGCCAGCAGCTCCTTCAAGGGGCCGGCAGATACGCAGTATTTT. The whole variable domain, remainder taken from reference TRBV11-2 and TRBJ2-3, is EAGVAQSPRYKIIEKRQSVAFWCNPISGHATLYWYQQILGQGPKLLIQFQNNGVVDDSQLPKDRFSAERLKGVDSTLKIQPAKLEDSAVYLCASSSFKGPADTQYFGPGTRLTVL.

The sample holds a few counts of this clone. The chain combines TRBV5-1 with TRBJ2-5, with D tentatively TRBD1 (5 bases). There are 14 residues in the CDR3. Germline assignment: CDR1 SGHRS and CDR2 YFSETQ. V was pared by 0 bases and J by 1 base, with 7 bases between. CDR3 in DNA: TGCGCCAGCAGCTTGGTTGACAGCCAAGAGACCCAGTACTTC. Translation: CASSLVDSQETQYF.